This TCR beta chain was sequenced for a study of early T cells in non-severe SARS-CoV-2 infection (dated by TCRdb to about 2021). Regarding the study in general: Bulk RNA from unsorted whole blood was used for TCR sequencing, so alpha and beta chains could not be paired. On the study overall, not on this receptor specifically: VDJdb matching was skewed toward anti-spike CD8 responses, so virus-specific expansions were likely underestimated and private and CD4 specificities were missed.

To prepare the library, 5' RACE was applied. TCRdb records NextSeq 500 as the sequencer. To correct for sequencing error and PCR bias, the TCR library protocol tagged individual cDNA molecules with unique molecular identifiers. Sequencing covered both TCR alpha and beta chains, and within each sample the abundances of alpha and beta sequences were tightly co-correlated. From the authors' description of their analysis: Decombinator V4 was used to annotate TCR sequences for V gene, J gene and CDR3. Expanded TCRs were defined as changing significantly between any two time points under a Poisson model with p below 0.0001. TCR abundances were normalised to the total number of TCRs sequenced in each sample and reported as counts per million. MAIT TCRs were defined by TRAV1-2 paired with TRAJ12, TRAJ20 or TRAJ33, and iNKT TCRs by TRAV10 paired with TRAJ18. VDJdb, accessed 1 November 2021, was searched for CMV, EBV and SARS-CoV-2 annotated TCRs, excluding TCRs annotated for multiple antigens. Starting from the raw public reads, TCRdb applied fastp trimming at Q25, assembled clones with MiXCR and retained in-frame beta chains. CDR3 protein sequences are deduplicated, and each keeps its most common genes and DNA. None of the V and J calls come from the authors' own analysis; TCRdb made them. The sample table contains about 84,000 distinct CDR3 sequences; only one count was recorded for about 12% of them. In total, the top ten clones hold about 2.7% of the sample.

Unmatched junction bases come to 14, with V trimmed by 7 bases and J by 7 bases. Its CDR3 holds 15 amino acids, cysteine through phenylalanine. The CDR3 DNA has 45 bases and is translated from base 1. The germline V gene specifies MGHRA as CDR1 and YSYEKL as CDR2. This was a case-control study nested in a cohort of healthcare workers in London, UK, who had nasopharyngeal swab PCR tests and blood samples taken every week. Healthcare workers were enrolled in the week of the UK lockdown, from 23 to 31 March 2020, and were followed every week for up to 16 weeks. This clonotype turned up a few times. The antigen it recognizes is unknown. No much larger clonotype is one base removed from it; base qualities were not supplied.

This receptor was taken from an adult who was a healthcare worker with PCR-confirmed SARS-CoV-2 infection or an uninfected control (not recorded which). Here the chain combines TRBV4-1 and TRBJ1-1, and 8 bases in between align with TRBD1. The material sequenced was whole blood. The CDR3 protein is CASTTGARLINEAFF. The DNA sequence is TGCGCCAGCACGACAGGGGCGCGGTTGATAAATGAAGCTTTCTTT.